One sample yielded the 30 T cell receptor beta chains listed below, sequenced in a study of blood T cell repertoires in COVID-19. TCRdb's table, derived via immunoSEQ multiplex PCR, lists solely in-frame clones and lacks some. The data contain about 67,000 clones, around 88% of them singletons. Sequencing was carried out using peripheral blood. These receptors originate from a woman of 80 years or more with acute or convalescent COVID-19.

This chain joins TRBV28 and TRBJ1-4; maybe TRBD1 (6 bases). The CDR3 loop spans 14 amino acids. Germline V gene sequence: CDR1 MDHEN, CDR2 SYDVKM. V was cut by 4 bases and J by 8 bases, with 14 bases left in between. This CDR3 reads CASSSQGLREKLFF. The CDR3 DNA sequence: TGTGCCAGCAGTTCCCAGGGGTTGCGCGAAAAACTGTTTTTT.

The chain uses TRBV5-1 and TRBJ2-3; 10 bases agree with TRBD2. With 0 bases clipped from V and 6 bases from J, the junction kept 1 base outside the gene matches. Germline CDR1 and CDR2: SGHRS and YFSETQ. This CDR3 has 14 residues. CDR3 residues: CASSLELAGDTQYF. The CDR3 nucleotides are TGCGCCAGCAGCTTGGAACTAGCGGGGGATACGCAGTATTTT. Full variable domain (missing parts from reference TRBV5-1 and TRBJ2-3): KAGVTQTPRYLIKTRGQQVTLSCSPISGHRSVSWYQQTPGQGLQFLFEYFSETQRNKGNFPGRFSGRQFSNSRSEMNVSTLELGDSALYLCASSLELAGDTQYFGPGTRLTVL.

This clone appeared once. The chain links TRBV28 to TRBJ2-5; possibly TRBD1 for D (5 bases). CDR3 size: 15 residues. In germline, CDR1 is MDHEN, CDR2 SYDVKM. The ends were cut back, 6 bases at V and 5 bases at J, with 19 bases in the middle. Here the CDR3 reads CASSRTAGMRETQYF. CDR3 nucleotide sequence: TGTGCCAGCAGCCGGACGGCAGGGATGAGGGAGACCCAGTACTTC.

This chain joins TRBV7-9 and TRBJ1-3; perhaps TRBD1 as D (6 bases). V lost 2 bases and J 1 base, leaving 15 bases between the germline ends. Per the germline V gene, CDR1 is SEHNR and CDR2 is FQNEAQ (reference sequence). CDR3 length: 17 residues. DNA for the CDR3: TGTGCCAGCAGCTTAAGGACAGTCAAACCTTCTGGAAACACCATATATTTT. Its protein product is CASSLRTVKPSGNTIYF.

The chain joins TRBV14 to TRBJ1-2; D gene ambiguous. The CDR3 sequence is 16 residues long. Trimming cost V 0 bases and J 8 bases, with 19 bases left between them. The germline CDR1 and CDR2 sequences are SGHDN and FVKESK. The CDR3 DNA sequence: TGTGCCAGCAGCCAAGATGTGAGGACCCATGCGGGAGGCTACACCTTC. It is translated as CASSQDVRTHAGGYTF.

The chain recombines TRBV5-5 with TRBJ2-3; 13 positions match TRBD2. Germline V gene data show CDR1 as SGHKS and CDR2 as YYEKEE (reference sequence). The V and J ends lost 1 base and 7 bases, in that order; junction bases with no gene match: 6. The CDR3 extends over 16 amino acids. CDR3 DNA: TGTGCCAGCAGCTTGACTAGCGGGGGGGCCAGTTATACGCAGTATTTT. Protein sequence: CASSLTSGGASYTQYF.

This chain uses TRBV5-1 with TRBJ1-2; D is unclear. V was clipped by 3 bases and J by 8 bases, with 8 bases between them. In germline, CDR1 is SGHRS, CDR2 YFSETQ. The CDR3 spans 11 residues. CDR3 protein: CASSYEGGYTF. The CDR3 nucleotides read TGCGCCAGCAGCTATGAGGGAGGCTACACCTTC.

In its sample, this clone was seen many times. The rearrangement links TRBV19 to TRBJ2-7, with D hard to call. V dropped 0 bases and J dropped 5 bases, with 5 bases sitting between them. The germline CDR1 and CDR2 sequences are LNHDA and SQIVND (reference sequence). The CDR3 covers 12 residues. CDR3 amino acids: CASSIDENEQYF. CDR3 DNA: TGTGCCAGTAGTATAGATGAGAACGAGCAGTACTTC.

This clone was counted once. The chain employs TRBV7-2 and TRBJ2-7; TRBD2 agrees at 11 bases. Germline values: CDR1 SGHTA, CDR2 FQGNSA. The V gene end was trimmed by 0 bases and the J gene end by 2 bases; junction bases not matched to a gene: 9. The CDR3 length is 18 residues. The CDR3 is CASSLAAGLAAFPYEQYF. In DNA form, the CDR3 reads TGTGCCAGCAGCTTAGCTGCGGGACTAGCGGCCTTCCCCTACGAGCAGTACTTC.

CDR3 nucleotide sequence: TGTGCCAGCAGTGCGCAGGGGATACTCTACGAGCAGTACTTC. Translated, it gives CASSAQGILYEQYF. The rearrangement links TRBV2 to TRBJ2-7; perhaps TRBD1 as D (6 bases). Trimming left V 4 bases short and J 3 bases short, with 13 bases between. The CDR3 runs to 14 residues. Per germline, CDR1 SNHLY and CDR2 FYNNEI.

The rearrangement uses TRBV2 and TRBJ2-2; no reliable D call. This CDR3 has 13 amino acids. Trimming removed 4 bases from V and 6 bases from J, with 9 bases in between. Per germline, CDR1 SNHLY and CDR2 FYNNEI. CDR3 nucleotides: TGTGCCAGCAGTGCTACCCCGGCCGGGGAGCTGTTTTTT. The encoded protein is CASSATPAGELFF. Full variable domain (remainder filled in from reference TRBV2 and TRBJ2-2): EPEVTQTPSHQVTQMGQEVILRCVPISNHLYFYWYRQILGQKVEFLVSFYNNEISEKSEIFDDQFSVERPDGSNFTLKIRSTKLEDSAMYFCASSATPAGELFFGEGSRLTVL.

The chain combines TRBV7-9 with TRBJ2-5; 7 nucleotides agree with TRBD1. Trimming cost V 5 bases and J 5 bases; bases outside gene matches: 14. CDR1 is SEHNR, CDR2 FQNEAQ, per germline (reference sequence). This CDR3 has 16 residues. CDR3 residues: CASSIPDRDLGETQYF. The CDR3, as DNA: TGTGCCAGCAGCATCCCTGACAGGGATCTTGGGGAGACCCAGTACTTC.

The genes are TRBV28 and TRBJ1-2, with D perhaps TRBD1 (5 bases). This CDR3 region has 14 residues. CDR1 and CDR2 from the germline V gene are MDHEN and SYDVKM. V was clipped by 5 bases and J by 9 bases, with 19 bases between them. The DNA of the CDR3 is TGTGCCAGCAGTGTGGCGGGACTCCAGGAGAGCTACACCTTC. Translation: CASSVAGLQESYTF.

The genes are TRBV7-2 and TRBJ2-1; 7 bases line up with TRBD2. The CDR3 runs 14 residues. Germline lookup yields CDR1 SGHTA and CDR2 FQGNSA. The V and J ends lost 1 base and 10 bases, in that order; junction bases with no gene match: 7. The CDR3 coding sequence is TGTGCCAGCAGCTTAGACGGACTCGGGAGGGAGCAGTTCTTC. It translates to CASSLDGLGREQFF.

The rearrangement links TRBV7-9 to TRBJ1-4, with 9 bases aligning to TRBD1. V was pared by 5 bases and J by 4 bases, with 5 bases of the junction left unmatched. Germline values: CDR1 SEHNR, CDR2 FQNEAQ (reference sequence). The CDR3 has 15 residues. CDR3 region: CASSPRQGVNEKLFF. CDR3 nucleotides: TGTGCCAGCAGCCCCCGACAGGGGGTTAATGAAAAACTGTTTTTT.

This chain joins TRBV2 and TRBJ1-2; D gene ambiguous. Per the germline V gene, CDR1 is SNHLY and CDR2 is FYNNEI. Trimming took off 1 base at V and 4 bases at J, with 7 bases between the two ends. The CDR3 runs 13 residues. The CDR3 DNA reads as TGTGCCAGCAGTGAAGGTACAGCCTATGGCTACACCTTC. Amino acid sequence: CASSEGTAYGYTF.

CDR3 residues: CATQQAGQGLRQPQHF. Here the CDR3 DNA reads TGTGCCACGCAGCAGGCTGGACAGGGCCTCAGACAGCCCCAGCATTTT. The chain couples TRBV24-1 to TRBJ1-5; 8 positions agree with TRBD1. This CDR3 is built from 16 residues. In germline, CDR1 is KGHDR, CDR2 SFDVKD. With V trimmed by 10 bases and J by 7 bases, 17 bases remained unmatched.

V gene TRBV2 combines with J gene TRBJ1-4; TRBD1 matches 10 bases. The CDR3 sequence is 14 residues long. Germline loops: CDR1 SNHLY, CDR2 FYNNEI. Trimming cost V 10 bases and J 7 bases; bases outside gene matches: 9. The CDR3 here is CAIFPGTGAEKLFF. CDR3 in DNA: TGTGCCATCTTTCCCGGGACAGGGGCTGAAAAACTGTTTTTT.

V and J are TRBV19 and TRBJ1-5; maybe TRBD1 (6 bases). Germline V CDR1 and CDR2: LNHDA, SQIVND (reference sequence). Trimming shortened V by 6 bases and J by 6 bases, and 15 bases separated the two germline ends. CDR3 size: 14 residues. The CDR3: CASRYRVYGQPQHF. CDR3 DNA: TGTGCCAGTAGGTACAGGGTATACGGTCAGCCCCAGCATTTT.

V and J are TRBV7-9 and TRBJ2-1, with 13 bases aligning to TRBD2. Germline CDR1 is SEHNR and CDR2 is FQNEAQ (reference sequence). CDR3 length: 17 amino acids. With 6 bases clipped from V and 4 bases from J, the junction kept 9 bases outside the gene matches. The CDR3 protein is CASRGGLAGSKYNEQFF. CDR3 nucleotide sequence: TGTGCCAGCAGAGGGGGACTAGCGGGAAGTAAGTACAATGAGCAGTTCTTC. The full variable domain, in which reference TRBV7-9 and TRBJ2-1 provide the parts outside the CDR3, is DTGVSQNPRHKITKRGQNVTFRCDPISEHNRLYWYRQTLGQGPEFLTYFQNEAQLEKSRLLSDRFSAERPKGSFSTLEIQRTEQGDSAMYLCASRGGLAGSKYNEQFFGPGTRLTVL.

This clone has only one observation. The rearrangement links TRBV29-1 to TRBJ2-1, with 10 bases matching TRBD2. V lost 3 bases, J lost 1 base, and 3 bases stayed unmatched. The V gene's germline CDR1 is SQVTM and CDR2 ANQGSEA. This CDR3 comprises 15 residues. The CDR3 region is CSVEGLARSYNEQFF. The CDR3 bases are TGCAGCGTTGAGGGACTAGCGAGATCCTACAATGAGCAGTTCTTC.

This chain links TRBV20-1 with TRBJ2-1, with a possible D match to TRBD2 (6 bases). Deletions cut 5 bases from V and 7 bases from J, with 9 bases between. In germline, CDR1 is DFQATT, CDR2 SNEGSKA (reference sequence). The CDR3 sequence is 11 residues long. CDR3 nucleotide sequence: TGCAGTGCTTGGGACTGGAATGAGCAGTTCTTC. Amino acid sequence: CSAWDWNEQFF.

The rearrangement uses TRBV24-1 and TRBJ1-2; weak D call: TRBD1 (5 bases). V was clipped by 4 bases and J by 3 bases, with 11 bases between them. The germline V gene encodes CDR1 KGHDR and CDR2 SFDVKD. This CDR3 comprises 14 residues. CDR3 amino acids: CATSDTQGDYGYTF. In DNA, the CDR3 is TGTGCCACCAGTGACACACAAGGGGACTATGGCTACACCTTC.

The rearrangement links TRBV7-2 to TRBJ1-2; no reliable D call. Germline loops: CDR1 SGHTA, CDR2 FQGNSA. With 2 bases removed from V and 6 bases from J, the gap between germline ends came to 13 bases. CDR3 length equals 14 residues. CDR3 sequence: CASSLIGGEDGYTF. The CDR3, as DNA: TGTGCCAGCAGCTTAATTGGAGGCGAGGATGGCTACACCTTC.

CDR3: CASSTGGINEQFF. The CDR3 DNA reads as TGCGCCAGCAGCACAGGGGGAATAAATGAGCAGTTCTTC. This chain links TRBV10-2 with TRBJ2-1, with 8 bases lining up with TRBD1. J was trimmed by 7 bases and V by 6 bases; bases with no gene match: 5. The CDR3 spans 13 residues. CDR1 and CDR2 from the germline V gene are WSHSY and SAAADI.

The rearrangement joins TRBV3-1 (or the pseudogene TRBV3-2) to TRBJ1-5; 7 bases fit TRBD1. The CDR3 covers 13 residues. Germline assignment: CDR1 LGHDT and CDR2 YNNKEL (reference sequence). After removal of 4 bases from V and 4 bases from J, the junction contained 1 base not matched to a gene. DNA for the CDR3: TGTGCCAGCAGCCCAGGGGGAAATCAGCCCCAGCATTTT. Amino acids: CASSPGGNQPQHF.

The chain uses TRBV12-5 and TRBJ1-5; D call uncertain. In germline, CDR1 is LGHNT, CDR2 FRNRAP. The CDR3 covers 12 residues. The V end was cut by 7 bases, the J end by 7 bases, with 11 bases between. In DNA, the CDR3 is TGTGCTAGTGCCAACGGAGGGCAGCCCCAGCATTTT. Translating it yields CASANGGQPQHF.

The chain combines TRBV3-1 (or the pseudogene TRBV3-2) with TRBJ1-1, with no clear D. The germline V and J ends were trimmed by 6 bases and 1 base, with 15 bases remaining between them. Germline CDR1 is LGHDT and CDR2 is YNNKEL (reference sequence). The CDR3 runs 15 residues. CDR3 DNA: TGTGCCAGCAGTCCAGGAGGGCGAGCGAACACTGAAGCTTTCTTT. Translating it yields CASSPGGRANTEAFF.

V and J are TRBV9 and TRBJ2-3, with 11 positions matching TRBD2. The CDR3 has 17 residues. Germline V gene sequence: CDR1 SGDLS, CDR2 YYNGEE. Trimming removed 1 base from V and 2 bases from J; junction bases left unmatched: 6. The CDR3 spells CASSVPTSGTPTDTQYF. The CDR3 coding sequence is TGTGCCAGCAGCGTACCGACTAGCGGGACACCCACAGATACGCAGTATTTT.

The genes are TRBV2 and TRBJ1-2; TRBD1 is a possible D gene (5 bases). This CDR3 is built from 13 residues. Per germline, CDR1 SNHLY and CDR2 FYNNEI. Trimming stripped 6 bases from V and 5 bases from J, with 13 bases between. This CDR3 reads CASRGDGLYGYTF. The CDR3 DNA reads as TGTGCCAGCAGGGGGGACGGACTATATGGCTACACCTTC.